This T cell receptor (beta chain) was profiled in a study of cytomegalovirus exposure and HLA in healthy donors (dated by TCRdb to 2016 to 2017). For context, the study as a whole: According to an earlier analysis of 550 to 700 of the donors, 200 million or so T cells yielded 90 million to 130 million unique TCR beta sequences and around 300 Gb of sequence data. An early release covering 550 to 700 HLA-typed donors comprised 300 to 350 gigabases of sequencing data and 85 million to 100 million unique TCR sequences. Of the roughly 410 genotyped donors, approximately 80% were placed in the genetic ancestry cluster associated with self-reported Caucasian donors. The study aimed to test whether cataloging public T cell receptors could reveal signatures of past pathogen exposure. The study used immunosequencing to profile the T cell repertoires of 666 subjects and linked those repertoires to cytomegalovirus serostatus. Besides the first cohort of roughly 660 subjects, a separate validation cohort made up of roughly 120 different subjects was used. High-throughput TCR immunosequencing, statistical association of individual TCRs with disease status, and machine learning were combined to predict cytomegalovirus infection status. A later analysis re-examined previously published TCR beta repertoires from several hundred donors and added high-resolution HLA genotyping to investigate patterns of TCR occurrence. The later analysis used no new phenotypic data to find candidate immune exposures, relying instead on TCR beta sequences and their occurrence across donors. To decide whether each TCR beta V gene segment behaved as functional or pseudogenic, an earlier analysis of 587 of the donors relied on high-throughput TCR beta sequencing. Donor age, sex, ethnicity and CMV serostatus were compiled together with the repertoire data. Genome-wide SNP genotypes for about 65% of the roughly 700 donors were used in a later genetic analysis, which treated that subset as a discovery cohort. All discovery cohort repertoires had been generated using a single sequencing platform. HLA typing included class I and class II loci at four-digit resolution. Typing coverage differed by locus: A, B, C, DRB1 and DQB1 were typed in roughly 620-630 donors, DQA1 in about 560, DPA1 in 600 to 610, and DPB1 in 472. Because of strong linkage in the cohort, 4 to 6 DR-DQ haplotypes were treated as single units for association and clustering. Across 300 to 400 genotyped donors of the cohort, an average of about 220,000 unique TCR beta nucleotide sequences per donor were sequenced, and roughly 17% of those sequences were non-productive. Study-wide conclusions, independent of this receptor: According to a later genetic analysis, donors in an Asian-associated ancestry cluster had fewer N-insertions in productive TCRs than the approximately 630-donor mean. In both the original and validation cohorts, the classifier was reported to diagnose cytomegalovirus status with high specificity and sensitivity. A further reported finding was that TCR beta sequences accurately predicted the HLA-A and HLA-B alleles for most subjects in the first cohort. According to a later analysis, most CMV-associated TCR beta chains appeared to be HLA-restricted, and the HLA associations seemed to be driven largely by CMV exposure. In an earlier analysis of several hundred of the donors, most TCR beta V segments were observed in productive rearrangements about 90% or about 30% of the time, broadly matching IMGT annotations. Strong co-occurrence of HLA alleles, especially DR and DQ, made assigning TCR associations to individual alleles difficult. Several of the top co-occurrence clusters appeared to be linked to parvovirus B19, influenza, CMV and Epstein-Barr virus, according to a later analysis. A total of roughly 160 TCR beta chains were listed by the study as associated with cytomegalovirus. Linkage disequilibrium might explain the correlated functional status among segregating V segments, but an unknown experimental factor could not be excluded. In a later analysis, over 15,000 TCR beta sequences were associated with specific HLA alleles at a false discovery rate of 0.05. Immune exposure information for the cohort was limited to CMV serostatus. An association between a missense DCLRE1C variant and V-gene and J-gene trimming of TCR beta chains was found in a later genetic analysis and replicated in an independent cohort. In vitro tests confirmed that three of the cytomegalovirus-associated TCR beta chains recognize cytomegalovirus antigens. This cohort had only TCR beta chains sequenced, and the lack of alpha or paired-chain data limited which features could be detected. Because counts were too low, 15 to 20 rarely observed V segments, including chromosome 9 orphons, were excluded from the earlier analysis of roughly 580 of the donors. Because some donors lacked HLA typing at each locus, the association tests relied only on the typed subset. The presence/absence analyses assumed that sequencing depth was roughly uniform across donors, and that assumption may not be true. A later analysis found that HLA-associated TCR beta chains were more clonally expanded and had lower generation probabilities than equally common non-associated chains. While some public TCRs were present in many individuals, most TCR sequences turned up only very rarely across donors. According to a later analysis, TCR association rates differed among HLA loci, with DRB1 alleles showing the most associated TCRs and HLA-C alleles showing the fewest. According to the authors, the approach could potentially be generalized to other disease states and immunological phenotypes. Some IMGT-functional V segments, including TRBV6-2 and TRBV6-3, could not be distinguished by the 87-base-pair reads and were therefore excluded. The sequencing pipeline was judged likely to have produced a cluster of highly shared sequence variants as a technical artifact.

The cohort consisted of 650 to 850 healthy bone marrow donors. At the time of sampling, every cohort member was nominally healthy, though immune exposures that went unrecorded were likely present. The donor was CMV seropositive and belonged to the group of 250 to 300 seropositive cohort members. Each donor provided a peripheral blood sample, and peripheral blood mononuclear cells were used for TCR beta sequencing. The Qiagen DNeasy Blood Extraction Kit was used to extract genomic DNA from the blood cell samples. The receptor library was made with the immunoSEQ multiplex PCR assay. For the multiplex PCR, a mixture combining 60 forward primers for TCR Vbeta segments and 13 reverse primers for TCR Jbeta segments was used. The CDR3 region of rearranged TCR beta genes was amplified from genomic DNA by a multiplex PCR assay. The Illumina HiSeq System was used to sequence the amplified TCR beta libraries as 87-base-pair reads. The authors' analysis ran thus. A later analysis tallied roughly 78 million unique TCR beta chains across the 666 repertoires, and around 9.9 million of those chains were shared by two or more donors. To remove PCR and sequencing errors, raw reads were error-corrected and collapsed into unique sequences using a nearest-neighbor algorithm that merged closely related sequences. Alignment of CDR3 sequences to IMGT reference sequences was used to assign V, D and J gene segments. For a sequence to be retained, a match of at least six nucleotides to both a V gene segment and a J gene segment was required. Rearrangements were called productive when the CDR3 lacked stop codons and stayed in frame with V and J; all others were non-productive. Following IMGT convention, CDR3 was defined as the stretch from the second conserved V-encoded cysteine up to the conserved J-encoded phenylalanine. In an earlier analysis of approximately 590 of the donors, sequences lacking an unambiguous match to a single V gene segment were excluded. An earlier analysis of fewer than 750 of the donors classified V segments as functional when productive rearrangements were above 56.7% and as segregating when the standard deviation between donors was above 5%. A statistical classification framework was built to diagnose cytomegalovirus status from the catalog of TCR beta chain sequences. A later analysis assigned V and J genes by comparing TCR nucleotide sequences with IMGT/GENE-DB human TR gene sequences. A later analysis assigned CDR3 sequences and most-parsimonious VDJ recombination scenarios with the TCRdist pipeline. In a later analysis, every TCR beta chain was defined by the combination of its CDR3 amino acid sequence and its V-gene family, and reads without a unique V-gene family were dropped. In a later analysis, fewer than 600 highly shared, low-generation-probability nucleotide sequences were removed to address suspected cross-contamination and a sequencing artifact. In a later analysis, a clonal expansion index for each public chain was calculated from normalized within-repertoire ranks of inferred template counts. In a later analysis, generation probabilities were computed using a VDJ recombination model fitted to out-of-frame rearrangements, and the results were checked against IGoR. In a later analysis, hypergeometric tests were used to score TCR-TCR, TCR-HLA and TCR-CMV co-occurrence, with a repertoire-size bias correction applied to TCR pairs. To estimate false discovery rates, a later analysis permuted the HLA or CMV assignments 20 times. In a later analysis, co-occurring TCRs were grouped using DBSCAN, with TCRdist sequence similarity added in when clustering inside HLA-allele-positive subsets. Co-occurrence clustering excluded repertoires with fewer than 30,000 or more than 120,000 public chains, plus five with anomalous nucleotide sharing. TCRdb carries this immuneACCESS record with in-frame sequences only. Its versions omit some clonotypes, under half of them owing to an unresolved V gene in the studies checked, with the rest unexplained. The DNA gave D and trimming, while V, J and clone size come from that table. In this sample the table shows roughly 100,000 clones, approximately 76% of which occur a single time. The top ten constitute roughly 7.1% of the sample.

In the case of this clone: Its cognate antigen has yet to be identified. Qualities for individual bases were not recorded, and no much larger clone is one base off.

V sheds 5 bases and J sheds 6 bases, leaving 8 bases between their ends. Looking up the germline V gene yields CDR1 SGHTA and CDR2 FQGNSA. From the cysteine through the phenylalanine, the CDR3 covers 11 amino acids. The kept DNA is CDR3 alone, 33 bases in frame from the first base. This clonotype originated in a middle-aged man in good health and CMV-seropositive. Sequences were obtained from PBMCs. The sequence links TRBV7-2 to TRBJ2-7; no confident D gene assignment can be made. The CDR3 corresponds to CASSRTREQYF. The nucleotide sequence reads as follows: TGTGCCAGCAGCCGAACGCGCGAGCAGTACTTC.